This note documents a single TCR beta chain sequence. What it binds is not known. The sample comes from a study of PD-L1 blockade in urothelial cancer. Whole-study context: Males with bladder-origin urothelial cancer made up twenty-five of 29 patients. Peripheral blood specimens exhibited a median yield of about 150,000 T cells.

The study's findings and limits: Pretreatment peripheral blood TCR clonality that fell below the median predicted better survival among the patients studied.

Time point of the sample: pretreatment peripheral blood. Diagnoses among patients were locally advanced or metastatic urothelial carcinoma. The CDR3 has 15 residues. Germline V CDR1 and CDR2: SGHRS, YFSETQ. V was clipped by 0 bases and J by 6 bases; unmatched bases: 7. Some clones are missing from TCRdb's copy, which holds only in-frame ones; the method was immunoSEQ multiplex PCR. The sample includes roughly 130,000 clones, roughly 80% of them seen just once. The clonotype was recovered from a man aged 50-59 years with urothelial cancer. The sequences come from PBMCs, collected around atezolizumab (anti-PD-L1) treatment. The V and J genes are TRBV5-1 and TRBJ2-3; 7 nucleotides agree with TRBD2. DNA for the CDR3: TGCGCCAGCAGCTTGGGGGCGGGAGCAACGGATACGCAGTATTTT. Its translation: CASSLGAGATDTQYF.